The T cell receptor beta chain described here comes from a study of T cell responses to AZD1222 COVID-19 vaccine. Whole-study findings and limits: There were repertoire samples only from the period after the peak T cell response.

CDR1 is MRHNA and CDR2 is SNTAGT in the germline V gene. V lost 3 bases and J 4 bases, leaving 17 bases between the germline ends. The CDR3 totals 16 residues. Notes on this clone: The antigen is unknown.

Produced via immunoSEQ multiplex PCR; TCRdb's table is partial and in-frame only. The repertoire holds 110,000 or so clones, with approximately 85% as singletons. The specimen was peripheral blood, collected on day 0 of AZD1222 vaccination. V and J are TRBV6-4 and TRBJ2-3; perhaps TRBD2 as D (5 bases). The TCR originated in an adult in good health. The chain's CDR3 is CASSEEVASRADTQYF. DNA for the CDR3: TGTGCCAGCAGTGAAGAGGTGGCTAGCAGAGCAGATACGCAGTATTTT.